The 6 T cell receptor beta chains below were found in one sample sequenced in a study of technical replicates of blood from several donors. TCRdb keeps only in-frame clones here, not all; method: immunoSEQ multiplex PCR. The table shows 80,000 to 95,000 clones, with nearly 95% occurring only once. The sample taken for sequencing was T cells isolated from PBMCs. The receptors stem from a human donor in good health.

The chain couples TRBV19 to TRBJ2-4, with D perhaps matching TRBD2 (5 bases). Germline V CDR1 and CDR2: LNHDA, SQIVND (reference sequence). The V end was cut by 1 base, the J end by 5 bases, with 9 bases between. This CDR3 region has 14 residues. The CDR3 bases are TGTGCCAGTAGTATAGGAGGGAATGAAAACATTCAGTACTTC. Encoded protein: CASSIGGNENIQYF.

V is TRBV7-9 and J is TRBJ2-5, with 8 bases that match TRBD1. The CDR3 has 13 amino acids. V lost 10 bases and J lost 7; bases outside the gene matches: 11. Germline loops: CDR1 SEHNR, CDR2 FQNEAQ (reference sequence). The chain's CDR3 is CAITTGDHRTQYF. The CDR3 DNA reads as TGTGCCATTACGACAGGGGATCATAGGACCCAGTACTTC.

This chain joins TRBV7-6 and TRBJ2-5, with 12 bases fitting TRBD2. V was clipped by 5 bases and J by 5 bases; unmatched bases: 15. Per the germline V gene, CDR1 is SGHVS and CDR2 is FNYEAQ. The CDR3 sequence is 18 residues long. The CDR3 here is CASSPAQGTSGWGETQYF. Here the CDR3 DNA reads TGTGCCAGCAGCCCCGCACAAGGGACTAGCGGGTGGGGCGAGACCCAGTACTTC.

This chain connects TRBV18 to TRBJ2-5, with TRBD1 matching 8 bases. V shed 3 bases and J 1 base; nucleotides not matched to a gene: 4. Looked up from germline, CDR1 is KGHSH and CDR2 is LQKENI. The CDR3 has 15 amino acids. CDR3 nucleotide sequence: TGTGCCAGCTCACCGGGACAGGACGGCCAAGAGACCCAGTACTTC. It encodes CASSPGQDGQETQYF.

The V gene is TRBV11-2, the J gene TRBJ2-7, with D possibly TRBD1 on 5 matching bases. V dropped 1 base and J dropped 5 bases, with 15 bases sitting between them. The CDR3 is 15 amino acids. Germline values: CDR1 SGHAT, CDR2 FQNNGV. CDR3 amino acids: CASSLGGRDNDEQYF. As DNA, the CDR3 is TGTGCCAGCAGCTTAGGAGGCAGGGATAATGACGAGCAGTACTTC.

The chain has TRBV5-1 and TRBJ2-1; 12 nucleotides line up with TRBD1. There are 15 residues in the CDR3. Germline CDR1 is SGHRS and CDR2 is YFSETQ. J gave up 9 bases and V 4 bases, and 8 bases lay outside the gene matches. CDR3 in amino acids: CASSAGTGGTVEQFF. CDR3 sequence (DNA): TGCGCCAGCAGCGCCGGGACAGGGGGCACGGTTGAGCAGTTCTTC.